The clone carrying this T cell receptor (beta chain) turned up a few times. The germline V gene has CDR1 LGHNA and CDR2 YSLEER. This CDR3 spans 13 amino acids. With 3 bases removed from V and 7 bases from J, the gap between germline ends came to 12 bases. These data are taken from a study of T-cell reconstitution after alpha-beta-depleted transplantation in children. Preparation of the TCRbeta library involved a method that used unique molecular identifiers. TCRdb independently ran MiXCR on the PCR reads; one entry per CDR3 protein. The data contain 500,000 to 600,000 distinct CDR3 sequences, around a third of them singletons.

This sequence joins TRBV4-3 and TRBJ1-1, with unresolved D. Sequencing used PBMCs from the stem cell graft donor, obtained from the stem cell graft. This clonotype was sampled from a human donor who donated a stem cell graft to a child with aplastic anemia. This chain's CDR3 is CASSQEGRNEAFF. CDR3 DNA: TGCGCCAGCAGCCAGGAAGGACGGAATGAAGCTTTCTTT.